This T cell receptor (beta chain) was captured in a study of blood T cells in healthy people across ages. A second roughly 6 to 12 cycle PCR used barcoded and J-beta primers. TCRdb fed the 5' RACE reads into MiXCR, producing one record per CDR3 protein. The table includes over 700,000 distinct CDR3 sequences, approximately 53% detected once. The trim removed 2 bases at V and 2 bases at J, leaving 1 base unmatched. CDR1 and CDR2 (germline): LGHDT, YNNKEL (reference sequence). The CDR3 spans 16 residues. Sequencing input: blood. This clonotype was sampled from an elderly man in good health. The rearrangement joins TRBV3-1 to TRBJ2-1; TRBD2 aligns across 12 bases. Written as DNA, the CDR3 is TGTGCCAGCAGCCAACTAGCGGGAGGGCCCTACAATGAGCAGTTCTTC. Amino acids: CASSQLAGGPYNEQFF.